The 27 T cell receptor beta chains below all came from one sample that was sequenced in a study of cytomegalovirus exposure and HLA in healthy donors. Primers included in the PCR were 60 Vbeta and 13 Jbeta primers. Assay used: immunoSEQ multiplex PCR; TCRdb lists only in-frame clones, some missing. The sample's table shows 100,000 or so clones. What was sequenced was PBMCs. These receptors were collected from a woman in her twenties or thirties in good health and CMV-seronegative.

DNA of the CDR3: TGTGCCAGTAGTTCTAGGGGGTTGACAGATACGCAGTATTTT. It is translated as CASSSRGLTDTQYF. V usage is TRBV19 and J usage is TRBJ2-3, with D tentatively TRBD1 (6 bases). V dropped 5 bases and J dropped 3 bases, with 12 bases sitting between them. Germline CDR1 and CDR2: LNHDA and SQIVND (reference sequence). The CDR3 is 14 residues long.

V and J are TRBV28 and TRBJ2-1, with TRBD1 matching 7 bases. CDR1 and CDR2 from the germline V gene are MDHEN and SYDVKM. The V and J ends lost 4 bases and 4 bases, in that order; junction bases with no gene match: 7. The CDR3 is 15 residues long. The CDR3 bases are TGTGCCAGCAGTTACCAGGGGACAGTTTACAATGAGCAGTTCTTC. This gives the protein CASSYQGTVYNEQFF.

The CDR3 sequence is CASSVLAEIYNEQFF. The CDR3 DNA is TGTGCCAGCAGCGTACTAGCGGAAATCTACAATGAGCAGTTCTTC. The chain has TRBV9 and TRBJ2-1; TRBD2 matches at 7 bases. The CDR3 has 15 residues. V lost 1 base to trimming and J lost 3 bases; unmatched junction nucleotides: 4. Germline V gives CDR1 SGDLS, CDR2 YYNGEE.

The genes are TRBV15 and TRBJ2-7, with D perhaps matching TRBD2 (8 bases). Germline CDR1 LNHNV, CDR2 YYDKDF (reference sequence). V was pared by 0 bases and J by 4 bases, with 19 bases between. The CDR3 totals 17 residues. CDR3 coding DNA: TGTGCCACCAGCAGAGAGGGGGGGACAGCGGGGGTGTACGAGCAGTACTTC. This encodes CATSREGGTAGVYEQYF.

The chain employs TRBV7-3 and TRBJ2-7; 12 bases are a match to TRBD2. This CDR3 spans 15 amino acids. After removal of 4 bases from V and 3 bases from J, the junction contained 4 bases not matched to a gene. CDR1 and CDR2 from the germline V gene are SGHTA and FQGTGA. CDR3 nucleotides: TGTGCCAGCAGCTCTGGGACTAGCGGGTACTACGAGCAGTACTTC. It codes for CASSSGTSGYYEQYF.

The chain joins TRBV6-5 to TRBJ2-7; TRBD1 aligns across 11 bases. Germline lookup yields CDR1 MNHEY and CDR2 SVGAGI. Trimming removed 6 bases from V and 4 bases from J; junction bases left unmatched: 2. The CDR3 runs 13 residues. The CDR3 loop is CASRDRGPYEQYF. The CDR3 DNA follows: TGTGCCAGCAGGGACAGGGGGCCGTACGAGCAGTACTTC.

This chain uses TRBV14 with TRBJ2-3, with 7 bases matching TRBD1. Germline V gene sequence: CDR1 SGHDN, CDR2 FVKESK. The CDR3 consists of 16 residues. The J segment lost 0 bases and the V segment lost 4 bases, leaving 7 bases of the junction unmatched. The CDR3 DNA reads as TGTGCCAGCAGCCGAGACGACAGGGTCAGCACAGATACGCAGTATTTT. It is translated as CASSRDDRVSTDTQYF.

The rearrangement links TRBV19 to TRBJ1-1; TRBD1 is a possible D gene (5 bases). V was cut by 5 bases and J by 1 base, with 11 bases left in between. Germline CDR1 is LNHDA and CDR2 is SQIVND (reference sequence). The CDR3 length is 14 residues. The CDR3 DNA reads TGTGCCAGTAGTCAGGCCGGGGGGAACACTGAAGCTTTCTTT. Protein product: CASSQAGGNTEAFF.

This rearrangement joins TRBV5-1 to TRBJ2-5, with 11 positions matching TRBD2. CDR3 length: 16 residues. Trimming removed 4 bases from V and 2 bases from J; junction bases left unmatched: 7. In germline, CDR1 is SGHRS, CDR2 YFSETQ. Here the CDR3 reads CASSPFGTSGQETQYF. The CDR3 DNA follows: TGCGCCAGCAGCCCATTCGGGACTAGCGGACAAGAGACCCAGTACTTC.

The V gene is TRBV18, the J gene TRBJ2-1, with 7 positions matching TRBD1. The CDR3 loop spans 14 amino acids. V was clipped by 4 bases and J by 10 bases; unmatched bases: 10. Per the germline V gene, CDR1 is KGHSH and CDR2 is LQKENI. The CDR3 DNA follows: TGTGCCAGCTCACGCACAGGGGAGACACGCGAGCAGTTCTTC. This sequence encodes CASSRTGETREQFF.

The CDR3 region is CASSTINAPYEQYF. CDR3 in DNA: TGTGCCAGCAGCACAATAAACGCACCCTACGAGCAGTACTTC. V gene TRBV7-9 combines with J gene TRBJ2-7; D is ambiguous. The CDR3 totals 14 residues. V was trimmed by 5 bases and J by 2 bases, leaving 13 bases between them. Germline CDR1 and CDR2: SEHNR and FQNEAQ (reference sequence).

This sequence joins TRBV7-2 and TRBJ2-7, with 8 bases lining up with TRBD2. The V gene's germline CDR1 is SGHTA and CDR2 FQGNSA. The CDR3 is 15 amino acids. V gave up 5 bases and J gave up 0 bases; unmatched junction bases: 6. CDR3 DNA: TGTGCCAGCAGCCTCCAAGCGGGGGCCTCCTACGAGCAGTACTTC. Translating gives CASSLQAGASYEQYF.

V gene TRBV19 combines with J gene TRBJ2-7; 8 positions agree with TRBD2. The J segment lost 5 bases and the V segment lost 6 bases, leaving 6 bases of the junction unmatched. Germline V lookup: CDR1 LNHDA, CDR2 SQIVND (reference sequence). CDR3 size: 13 residues. Written as DNA, the CDR3 is TGTGCCAGTAGGGACGGACTAGCAGACGAGCAGTACTTC. Translated, it gives CASRDGLADEQYF.

V and J are TRBV5-8 and TRBJ1-2; possible D gene TRBD1, 5 bases. Germline CDR1 SGHTS, CDR2 YDEGEE. The V end lost 0 bases, the J end lost 8 bases, and 14 bases lay between the germline ends. The CDR3 covers 14 residues. This CDR3 reads CASSLVSRVQGYTF. CDR3 DNA: TGTGCCAGCAGCTTGGTCAGCAGGGTACAAGGCTACACCTTC.

This chain connects TRBV30 to TRBJ2-5; 9 nucleotides line up with TRBD2. CDR3 size: 14 residues. The germline CDR1 and CDR2 sequences are GTSNPN and SVGIG (reference sequence). V was clipped by 5 bases and J by 1 base; unmatched bases: 5. DNA for the CDR3: TGTGCCTGGGGAGCGGGGGGCCCCCAAGAGACCCAGTACTTC. This codes for CAWGAGGPQETQYF.

The chain carries TRBV6-4 and TRBJ2-2, with TRBD2 as a possible D gene (5 bases). CDR3 size: 13 residues. CDR1 and CDR2 (germline): MRHNA, SNTAGT. V was clipped by 2 bases and J by 6 bases, with 7 bases between them. CDR3 coding DNA: TGTGCCAGCAGTGACGCGGACTCCGGGGAGCTGTTTTTT. This encodes CASSDADSGELFF.

CDR3 sequence: CASSTTSGAQLEQFF. The CDR3 DNA sequence: TGCGCCAGCAGCACGACTAGCGGGGCCCAATTGGAGCAGTTCTTC. The chain uses TRBV5-1 and TRBJ2-1; 11 bases are shared with TRBD2. CDR1 SGHRS and CDR2 YFSETQ come from the germline V gene. Unmatched junction bases numbered 10, after V lost 4 bases and J lost 10 bases. The CDR3 runs to 15 residues.

The chain carries TRBV19 and TRBJ2-1, with TRBD2 matching over 10 bases. Germline CDR1 is LNHDA and CDR2 is SQIVND (reference sequence). The trim removed 5 bases at V and 3 bases at J, leaving 4 bases unmatched. CDR3 length: 15 residues. The CDR3 DNA reads TGTGCCAGTAGTGGTAGCGGGGGGAGCTACAATGAGCAGTTCTTC. It specifies CASSGSGGSYNEQFF.

The chain is built from TRBV9 and TRBJ1-1; 7 nucleotides line up with TRBD1. The germline CDR1 and CDR2 sequences are SGDLS and YYNGEE. The CDR3 loop spans 14 amino acids. With 6 bases clipped from V and 0 bases from J, the junction kept 5 bases outside the gene matches. The CDR3 protein is CASTPGTVNTEAFF. The DNA for the CDR3 is TGTGCCAGCACCCCCGGGACAGTGAACACTGAAGCTTTCTTT.

V usage is TRBV7-6 and J usage is TRBJ2-7, with TRBD1 matching over 7 bases. The CDR3 extends over 12 amino acids. Trimming took 5 bases from V and 6 from J; bases not matched to a gene: 4. Germline CDR1 is SGHVS and CDR2 is FNYEAQ. The CDR3 DNA is TGTGCCAGCAGCCAGGACAGGAGCGAGCAGTACTTC. It yields the protein CASSQDRSEQYF.

This sequence joins TRBV7-9 and TRBJ2-7; possibly TRBD1 for D (6 bases). The CDR3 totals 13 residues. Germline CDR1 is SEHNR and CDR2 is FQNEAQ (reference sequence). V lost 5 bases to trimming and J lost 4 bases, with 12 bases between them. The CDR3 reads CASSPKQGYEQYF. The CDR3 nucleotides read TGTGCCAGCAGCCCCAAGCAGGGGTACGAGCAGTACTTC.

The chain combines TRBV5-8 with TRBJ1-1, with 8 bases aligning to TRBD1. Germline trimming cut 4 bases from V and 5 bases from J; bases unmatched to any gene: 7. CDR1 and CDR2 (germline): SGHTS, YDEGEE. The CDR3 runs 14 residues. For the CDR3, the DNA is TGTGCCAGCAGCCGCGTGTACAGGGGGACTGAAGCTTTCTTT. Translation: CASSRVYRGTEAFF.

In nucleotides, the CDR3 is TGTGCCAGCAGCTTGGGCGGGGGGGCCTTCAATGAGCAGTTCTTC. Protein sequence: CASSLGGGAFNEQFF. The gene calls are TRBV7-2 and TRBJ2-1; 9 bases match TRBD2. CDR1 SGHTA and CDR2 FQGNSA come from the germline V gene. This CDR3 region has 15 residues. Trimming took 3 bases from V and 6 from J; bases not matched to a gene: 6.

The chain uses TRBV5-1 and TRBJ2-5; 9 bases are shared with TRBD2. The germline V gene encodes CDR1 SGHRS and CDR2 YFSETQ. V trimming: 4 bases; J trimming: 2 bases; junction bases outside the gene matches: 9. This CDR3 spans 16 amino acids. The CDR3 loop is CASSVMLAGVQETQYF. CDR3 sequence (DNA): TGCGCCAGCAGCGTAATGTTAGCGGGGGTACAAGAGACCCAGTACTTC.

The rearrangement uses TRBV4-1 and TRBJ1-2; TRBD1 might be the D (6 bases). Germline V lookup: CDR1 MGHRA, CDR2 YSYEKL. CDR3 length: 15 amino acids. The ends were cut back, 6 bases at V and 2 bases at J, with 16 bases in the middle. CDR3 DNA: TGCGCCAGCAGAGTGTCCCCAGGGGAGAACTATGGCTACACCTTC. Translation: CASRVSPGENYGYTF.

The V and J genes are TRBV2 and TRBJ1-5; a possible D gene is TRBD1 (6 bases). Per germline, CDR1 SNHLY and CDR2 FYNNEI. V dropped 6 bases and J dropped 0 bases, with 12 bases sitting between them. The CDR3 runs to 15 residues. The CDR3 sequence: CASRRGGNSNQPQHF. CDR3 sequence (DNA): TGTGCCAGCAGGAGGGGGGGGAATAGCAATCAGCCCCAGCATTTT.

The chain couples TRBV5-1 to TRBJ1-4, with D unresolved. Trimming took 4 bases from V and 6 from J, leaving 10 bases between them. This CDR3 spans 13 amino acids. Germline loops: CDR1 SGHRS, CDR2 YFSETQ. The DNA of the CDR3 is TGCGCCAGCAGCACCGACCGGGATGAAAAACTGTTTTTT. Protein product: CASSTDRDEKLFF.